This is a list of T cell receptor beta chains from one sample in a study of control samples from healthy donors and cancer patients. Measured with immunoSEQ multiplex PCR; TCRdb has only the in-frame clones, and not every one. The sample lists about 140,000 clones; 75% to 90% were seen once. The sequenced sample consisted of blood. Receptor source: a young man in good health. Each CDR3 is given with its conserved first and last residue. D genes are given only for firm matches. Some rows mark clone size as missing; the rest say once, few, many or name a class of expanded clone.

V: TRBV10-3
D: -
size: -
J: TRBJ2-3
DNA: TGTGCCATCAGTTTCACACGGGAGATCCTCAGTGATACGCAGTATTTT
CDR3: CAISFTREILSDTQYF

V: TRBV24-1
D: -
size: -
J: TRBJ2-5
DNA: TGTGCCACCAGTGAACCCGGGACAACACAGACCCAGTACTTC
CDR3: CATSEPGTTQTQYF

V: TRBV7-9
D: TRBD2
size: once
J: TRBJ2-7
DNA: TGTGCCAGCAGCGACACTAGCGGGGGCTACTACGAGCAGTACTTC
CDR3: CASSDTSGGYYEQYF

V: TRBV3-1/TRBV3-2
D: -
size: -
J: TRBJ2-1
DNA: TGTGCCAGCAGCCAAGATACTATCCCTGGGAATGAGCAGTTCTTC
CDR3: CASSQDTIPGNEQFF

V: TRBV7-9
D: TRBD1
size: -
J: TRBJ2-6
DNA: TGTGCCAGCAGCAGGCTGGGGACAGCCAGCTCTGGGGCCAACGTCCTGACTTTC
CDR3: CASSRLGTASSGANVLTF

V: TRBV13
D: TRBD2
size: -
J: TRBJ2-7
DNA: TGTGCCAGCAGCTTGGTCCGGGAGGGTTACTACGAGCAGTACTTC
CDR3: CASSLVREGYYEQYF

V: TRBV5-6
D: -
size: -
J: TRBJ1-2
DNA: TGTGCCAGCAGCTTGGAACTCTACCAAGGCGGCTACACCTTC
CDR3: CASSLELYQGGYTF

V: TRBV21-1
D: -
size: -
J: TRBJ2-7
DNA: TGTGCCAGCAGTTTCCCACCAAGGACAGGAGCTCCCTACGAGCAGTACTTC
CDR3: CASSFPPRTGAPYEQYF

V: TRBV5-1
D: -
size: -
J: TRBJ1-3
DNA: TGCGCCAGCAGCCCCGGTCTGGGACGAAACACCATATATTTT
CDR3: CASSPGLGRNTIYF

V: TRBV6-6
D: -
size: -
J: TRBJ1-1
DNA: TGTGCCAGCAGGGGAAAAATGGAAAGGAACACTGAAGCTTTCTTT
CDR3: CASRGKMERNTEAFF

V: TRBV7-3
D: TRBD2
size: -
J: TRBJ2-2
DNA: TGTGCCAGCAGCTTTGAAAGACTAGCGGTCAACACCGGGGAGCTGTTTTTT
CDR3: CASSFERLAVNTGELFF

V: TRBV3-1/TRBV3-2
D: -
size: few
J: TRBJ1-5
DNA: TGTGCCAGCAGCCTATCATGGACTAATCAGCCCCAGCATTTT
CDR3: CASSLSWTNQPQHF

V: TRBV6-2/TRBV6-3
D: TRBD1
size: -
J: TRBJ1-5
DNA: TGTGCCAGCAGTTACAGGGTGGGACAGGGGGATGATCAGCCCCAGCATTTT
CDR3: CASSYRVGQGDDQPQHF

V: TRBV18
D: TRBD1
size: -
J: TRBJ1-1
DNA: TGTGCCAGCTCACCGACAGGGGCTTACACTGAAGCTTTCTTT
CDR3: CASSPTGAYTEAFF

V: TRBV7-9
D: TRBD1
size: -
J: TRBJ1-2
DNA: TGTGCCACTACAATCGGCAGGGGGGGGAGTGGCTACACCTTC
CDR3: CATTIGRGGSGYTF

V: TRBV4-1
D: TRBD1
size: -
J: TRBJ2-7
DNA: TGCGCCAGCAGTTTGAGGGCCGCGACAGGGGTGAACGAGCAGTACTTC
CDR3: CASSLRAATGVNEQYF

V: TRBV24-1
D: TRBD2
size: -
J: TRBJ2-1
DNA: TGTGCCACCAGTGACTCACTAGCGGGAGTGATCTTCTTC
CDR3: CATSDSLAGVIFF

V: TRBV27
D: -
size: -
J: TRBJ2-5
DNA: TGTGCCAGCAGTTTAAACGTGGGAGAGACCCAGTACTTC
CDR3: CASSLNVGETQYF

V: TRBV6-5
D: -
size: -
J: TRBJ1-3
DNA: TGTGCCCCCGGGGGCGTCTCTGGAAACACCATATATTTT
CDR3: CAPGGVSGNTIYF

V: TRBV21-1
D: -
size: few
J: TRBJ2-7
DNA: TGTGCCAGCAGCAAAGGCCGGAGGGGCGGCTACGAGCAGTACTTC
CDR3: CASSKGRRGGYEQYF

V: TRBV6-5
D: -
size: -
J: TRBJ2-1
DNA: TGTGCCAGCAGTTACTCAGGGGGAAGCTCCTACAATGAGCAGTTCTTC
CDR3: CASSYSGGSSYNEQFF

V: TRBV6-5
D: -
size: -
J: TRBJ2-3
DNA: TGTGCCGCGGGGCGAGGGTGGGCGGAAGATACGCAGTATTTT
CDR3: CAAGRGWAEDTQYF

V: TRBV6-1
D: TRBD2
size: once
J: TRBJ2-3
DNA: TGTGCCAGCAGTGAAGAACTAGCGGGGGGGCCCACAGATACGCAGTATTTT
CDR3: CASSEELAGGPTDTQYF

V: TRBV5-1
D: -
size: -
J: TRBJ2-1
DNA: TGCGCCAGCAGAGGAGGGCTTGAGCAGTTCTTC
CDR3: CASRGGLEQFF

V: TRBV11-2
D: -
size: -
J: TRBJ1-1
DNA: TGTGCCAGCAGCCCCACCGGGCGTACTGAAGCTTTCTTT
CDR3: CASSPTGRTEAFF

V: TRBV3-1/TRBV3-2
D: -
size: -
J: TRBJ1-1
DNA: TGTGCCAGCAGCCAAGGAGGGAACACTGAAGCTTTCTTT
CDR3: CASSQGGNTEAFF

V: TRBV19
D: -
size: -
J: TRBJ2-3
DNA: TGTGCCAGTAGTATGAAGGGCACGGATACGCAGTATTTT
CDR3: CASSMKGTDTQYF

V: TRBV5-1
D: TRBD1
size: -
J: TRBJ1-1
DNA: TGCGCCAGCAGCCGAGACGACAGGGTGAACACTGAAGCTTTCTTT
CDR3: CASSRDDRVNTEAFF

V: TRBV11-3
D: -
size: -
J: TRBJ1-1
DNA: TGTGCCATCTACAGGGACAAGAACACTGAAGCTTTCTTT
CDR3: CAIYRDKNTEAFF

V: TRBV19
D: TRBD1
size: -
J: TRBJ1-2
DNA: TGTGCCAGTAAAGGGACAGGGATACCACCTAGCTATGGCTACACCTTC
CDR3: CASKGTGIPPSYGYTF

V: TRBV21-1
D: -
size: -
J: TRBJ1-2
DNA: TGTGCCAGCAGCAAAGGGGGACAGCCTAAAGGCTACACCTTC
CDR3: CASSKGGQPKGYTF

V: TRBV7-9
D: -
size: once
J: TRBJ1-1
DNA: TGTGCCAGTTCCGGCAGGAGGACGTGGGACACTGAAGCTTTCTTT
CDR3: CASSGRRTWDTEAFF

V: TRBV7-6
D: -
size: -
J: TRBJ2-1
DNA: TGTGCCAGCAGCTTTGGCGGGGCCATCGACAATGAGCAGTTCTTC
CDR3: CASSFGGAIDNEQFF

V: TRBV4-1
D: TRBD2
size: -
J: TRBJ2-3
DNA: TGCGCCAGCAGCCAAGGGGGGGAGGGCCCCAGGGATACGCAGTATTTT
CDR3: CASSQGGEGPRDTQYF

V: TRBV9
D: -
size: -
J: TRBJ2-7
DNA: TGTGCCAGCAGCGTAGGAGTAGGGGGCTACGAGCAGTACTTC
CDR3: CASSVGVGGYEQYF

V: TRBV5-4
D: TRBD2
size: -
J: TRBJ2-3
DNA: TGTGCCAGCAGCTTGGCATCTAGCGGGGCCACAGATACGCAGTATTTT
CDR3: CASSLASSGATDTQYF

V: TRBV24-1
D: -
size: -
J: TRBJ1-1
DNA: TGTGCCACCAGACAGACAGGACTGAACACTGAAGCTTTCTTT
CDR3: CATRQTGLNTEAFF

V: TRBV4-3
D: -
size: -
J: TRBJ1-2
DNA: TGCGCCAGCAGCCAGGCAGCTGAGGAAGCTAACTATGGCTACACCTTC
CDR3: CASSQAAEEANYGYTF

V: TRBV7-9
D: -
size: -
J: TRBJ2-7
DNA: TGTGCCAGCAGTCGGAGGGGGCAAAGGGAGCAGTACTTC
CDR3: CASSRRGQREQYF

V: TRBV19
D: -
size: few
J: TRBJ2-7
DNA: TGTGCCAGTAGTATAGTTGTTTATCACGAGCAGTACTTC
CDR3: CASSIVVYHEQYF

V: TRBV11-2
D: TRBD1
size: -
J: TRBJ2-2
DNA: TGTGCCAGCAGCTCGACCCTGGGACAGGGTAATGATCGCGCCGGGGAGCTGTTTTTT
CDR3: CASSSTLGQGNDRAGELFF

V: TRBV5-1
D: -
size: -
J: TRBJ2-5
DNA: TGCGCCAGCAGCTTCGCCGGCACAGAGACCCAGTACTTC
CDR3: CASSFAGTETQYF

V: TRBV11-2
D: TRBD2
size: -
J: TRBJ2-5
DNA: TGTGCCAGCAGCAAAAGGACTAGCGGCGAAGAGACCCAGTACTTC
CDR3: CASSKRTSGEETQYF

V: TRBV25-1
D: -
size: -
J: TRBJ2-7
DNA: TGTGCCAGCAGTGAGGCGCGAGGGCCCTCCTACGAGCAGTACTTC
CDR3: CASSEARGPSYEQYF

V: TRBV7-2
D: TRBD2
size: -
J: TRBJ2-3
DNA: TGTGCCAGCAGCGCCATTCTCCTAGCGGGAGGAGGGGATACGCAGTATTTT
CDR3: CASSAILLAGGGDTQYF

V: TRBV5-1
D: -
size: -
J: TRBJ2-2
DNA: TGCGCCAGCAGCTCTGACGGGACGGAGACCGGGGAGCTGTTTTTT
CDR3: CASSSDGTETGELFF

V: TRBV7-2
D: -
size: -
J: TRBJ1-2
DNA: TGTGCCAGCAGCTTAAAACAGGGCCGGAATGGCTACACCTTC
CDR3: CASSLKQGRNGYTF

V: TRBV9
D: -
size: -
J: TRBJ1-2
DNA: TGTGCCAGCAGCGTAGGGCCTAGGGCTACTAACTATGGCTACACCTTC
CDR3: CASSVGPRATNYGYTF

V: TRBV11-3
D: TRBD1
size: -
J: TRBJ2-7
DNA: TGTGCCAGCAGCAGGGACAGGGGGCGCGAGCAGTACTTC
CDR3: CASSRDRGREQYF

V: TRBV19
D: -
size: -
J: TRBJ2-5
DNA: TGTGCCAGTACCACCCGAGACGGTGGGACCCAGTACTTC
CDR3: CASTTRDGGTQYF